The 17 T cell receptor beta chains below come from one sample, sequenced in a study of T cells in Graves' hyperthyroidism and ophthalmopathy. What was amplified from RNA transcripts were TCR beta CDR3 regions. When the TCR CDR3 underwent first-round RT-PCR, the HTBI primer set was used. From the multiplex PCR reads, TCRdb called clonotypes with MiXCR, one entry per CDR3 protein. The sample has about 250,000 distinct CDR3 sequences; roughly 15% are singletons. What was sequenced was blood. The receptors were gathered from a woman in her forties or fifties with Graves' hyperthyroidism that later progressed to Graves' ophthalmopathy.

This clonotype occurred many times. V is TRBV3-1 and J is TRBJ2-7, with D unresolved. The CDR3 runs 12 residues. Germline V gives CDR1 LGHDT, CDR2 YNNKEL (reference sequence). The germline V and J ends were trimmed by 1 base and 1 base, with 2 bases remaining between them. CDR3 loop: CASSQVSYEQYF. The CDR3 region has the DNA TGTGCCAGCAGCCAAGTTTCCTACGAGCAGTACTTC.

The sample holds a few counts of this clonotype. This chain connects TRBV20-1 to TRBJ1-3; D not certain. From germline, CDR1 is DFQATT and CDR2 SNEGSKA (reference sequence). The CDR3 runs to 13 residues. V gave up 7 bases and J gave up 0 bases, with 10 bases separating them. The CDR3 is CSGRESSGNTIYF. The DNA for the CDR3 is TGCAGTGGACGGGAGAGCTCTGGAAACACCATATATTTT.

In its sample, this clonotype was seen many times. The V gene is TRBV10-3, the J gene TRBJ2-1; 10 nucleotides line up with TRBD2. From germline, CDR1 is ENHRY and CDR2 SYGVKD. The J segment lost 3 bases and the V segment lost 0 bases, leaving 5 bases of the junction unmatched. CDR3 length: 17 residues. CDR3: CAISESNVAGGYNEQFF. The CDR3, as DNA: TGTGCCATCAGTGAGTCGAACGTAGCGGGAGGCTACAATGAGCAGTTCTTC.

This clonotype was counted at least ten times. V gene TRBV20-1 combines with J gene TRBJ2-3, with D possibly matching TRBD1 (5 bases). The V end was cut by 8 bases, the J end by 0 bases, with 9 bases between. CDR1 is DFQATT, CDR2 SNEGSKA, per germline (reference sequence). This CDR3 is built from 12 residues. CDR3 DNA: TGCAGTCGACAGTCTAGCACAGATACGCAGTATTTT. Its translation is CSRQSSTDTQYF.

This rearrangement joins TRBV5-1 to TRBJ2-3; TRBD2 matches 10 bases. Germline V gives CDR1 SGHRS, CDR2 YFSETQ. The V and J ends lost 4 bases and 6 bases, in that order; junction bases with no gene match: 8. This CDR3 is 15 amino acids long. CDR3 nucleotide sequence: TGCGCCAGCAGCCGAGGGTCTAGCGGGAGTGATACGCAGTATTTT. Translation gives CASSRGSSGSDTQYF.

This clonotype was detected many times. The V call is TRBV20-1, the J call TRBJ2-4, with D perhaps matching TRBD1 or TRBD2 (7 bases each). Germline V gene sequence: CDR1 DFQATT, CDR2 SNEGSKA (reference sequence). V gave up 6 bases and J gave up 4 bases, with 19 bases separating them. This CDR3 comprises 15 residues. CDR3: CSATQGGSGKNIQYF. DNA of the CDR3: TGCAGTGCCACGCAGGGGGGGAGTGGGAAAAACATTCAGTACTTC.

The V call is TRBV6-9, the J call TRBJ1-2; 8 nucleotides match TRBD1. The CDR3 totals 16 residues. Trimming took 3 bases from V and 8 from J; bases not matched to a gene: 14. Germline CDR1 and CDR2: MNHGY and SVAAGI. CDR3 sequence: CASSYSIGQGVYGYTF. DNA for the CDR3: TGTGCCAGCAGTTACAGTATCGGACAGGGCGTGTACGGCTACACCTTC.

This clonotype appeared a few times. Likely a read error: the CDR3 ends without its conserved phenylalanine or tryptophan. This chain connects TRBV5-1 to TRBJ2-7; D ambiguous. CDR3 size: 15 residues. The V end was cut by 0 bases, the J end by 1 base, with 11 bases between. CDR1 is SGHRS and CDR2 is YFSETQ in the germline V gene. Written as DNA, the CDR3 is TGCGCCAGCAGCTTGGTTTCGCGTCGATCCTACGAGCAGTACCTC. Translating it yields CASSLVSRRSYEQYL.

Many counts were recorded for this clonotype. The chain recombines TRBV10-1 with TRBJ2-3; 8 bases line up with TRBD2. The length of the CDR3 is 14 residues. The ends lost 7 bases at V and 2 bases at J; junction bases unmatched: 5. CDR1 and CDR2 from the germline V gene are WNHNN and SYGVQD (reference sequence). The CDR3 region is CASTNSGNTDTQYF. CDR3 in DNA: TGCGCCAGCACAAATAGCGGGAACACAGATACGCAGTATTTT.

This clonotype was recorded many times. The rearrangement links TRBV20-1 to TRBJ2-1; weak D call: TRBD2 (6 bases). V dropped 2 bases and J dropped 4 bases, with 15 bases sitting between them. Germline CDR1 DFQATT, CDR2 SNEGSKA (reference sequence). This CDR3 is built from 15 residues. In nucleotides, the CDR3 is TGCAGTGCTAGAAGGGTCTCGCGGGGATACAATGAGCAGTTCTTC. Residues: CSARRVSRGYNEQFF.

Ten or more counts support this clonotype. The CDR3 sequence is CASSPSTGGDEKLFF. The CDR3 DNA reads TGCGCCAGCAGCCCTTCGACAGGGGGGGATGAAAAACTGTTTTTT. This chain connects TRBV5-1 to TRBJ1-4; 9 nucleotides line up with TRBD1. Germline CDR1 SGHRS, CDR2 YFSETQ. This CDR3 contains 15 residues. The ends lost 4 bases at V and 6 bases at J; junction bases unmatched: 7. The full variable domain, completed using reference TRBV5-1 and TRBJ1-4, is KAGVTQTPRYLIKTRGQQVTLSCSPISGHRSVSWYQQTPGQGLQFLFEYFSETQRNKGNFPGRFSGRQFSNSRSEMNVSTLELGDSALYLCASSPSTGGDEKLFFGSGTQLSVL.

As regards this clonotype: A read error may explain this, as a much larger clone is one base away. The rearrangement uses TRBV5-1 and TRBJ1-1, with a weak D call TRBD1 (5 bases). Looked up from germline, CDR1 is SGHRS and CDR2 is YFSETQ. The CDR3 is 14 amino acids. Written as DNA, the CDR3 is TGCGGCAGCAGCGAGGGACCGGGGAACACTGAAGCTTTCTTT. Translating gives CGSSEGPGNTEAFF. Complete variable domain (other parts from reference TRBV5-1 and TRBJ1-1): KAGVTQTPRYLIKTRGQQVTLSCSPISGHRSVSWYQQTPGQGLQFLFEYFSETQRNKGNFPGRFSGRQFSNSRSEMNVSTLELGDSALYLCGSSEGPGNTEAFFGQGTRLTVV.

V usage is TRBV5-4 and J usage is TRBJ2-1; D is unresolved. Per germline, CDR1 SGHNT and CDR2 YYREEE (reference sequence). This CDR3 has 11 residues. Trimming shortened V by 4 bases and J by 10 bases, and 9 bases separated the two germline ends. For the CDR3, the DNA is TGTGCCAGCAGCCACGGCCAGGAGCAGTTCTTC. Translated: CASSHGQEQFF.

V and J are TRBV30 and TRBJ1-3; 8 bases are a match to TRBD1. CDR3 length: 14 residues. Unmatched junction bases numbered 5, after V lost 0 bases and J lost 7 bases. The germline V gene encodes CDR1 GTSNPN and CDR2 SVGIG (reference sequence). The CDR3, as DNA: TGTGCCTGGAGTGTACGGCAGGGGGCGAACACCATATATTTT. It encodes CAWSVRQGANTIYF.

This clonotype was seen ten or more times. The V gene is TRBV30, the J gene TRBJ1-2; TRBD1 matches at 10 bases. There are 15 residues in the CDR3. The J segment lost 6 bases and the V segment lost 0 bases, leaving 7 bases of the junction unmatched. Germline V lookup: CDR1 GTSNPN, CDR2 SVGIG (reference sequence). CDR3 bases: TGTGCCTGGAGTGTACATTTGACAGGGGGCGATGGCTACACCTTC. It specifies CAWSVHLTGGDGYTF.

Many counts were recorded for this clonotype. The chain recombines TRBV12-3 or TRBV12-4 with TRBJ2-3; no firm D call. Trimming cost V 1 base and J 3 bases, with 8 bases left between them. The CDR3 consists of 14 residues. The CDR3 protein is CASSLGPGTDTQYF. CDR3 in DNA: TGTGCCAGCAGTTTAGGTCCTGGGACAGATACGCAGTATTTT.

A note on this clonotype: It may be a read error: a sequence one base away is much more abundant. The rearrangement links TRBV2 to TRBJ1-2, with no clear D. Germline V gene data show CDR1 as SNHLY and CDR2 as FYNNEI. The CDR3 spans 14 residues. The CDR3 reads CASREAGVYYGYTF. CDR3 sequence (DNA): TGTGCCAGCAGGGAAGCCGGGGTGTACTATGGCTACACCTTC.